This T cell receptor (beta chain) came from a study of cytomegalovirus exposure and HLA in healthy donors. The study, taken as a whole, reports: Associated with cytomegalovirus, according to the listing, were 150 to 200 TCR beta chains. CMV serostatus stood as the only immune exposure information on hand.

A multiplex PCR was run with 60 Vbeta primers and 13 Jbeta primers. Sequenced by immunoSEQ multiplex PCR; TCRdb stores in-frame clones only, minus some. The table records approximately 140,000 clones, 84% of them present only once. This clone was detected once. Its antigen is still unknown. Sequenced material: PBMCs. This sequence originates from a man in his fifties or sixties in good health and CMV-seronegative.

CDR3 loop: CASSLRGGNTIYF. As DNA, the CDR3 is TGTGCCAGCAGCTTGCGGGGGGGAAACACCATATATTTT. V usage is TRBV5-6 and J usage is TRBJ1-3; a possible D gene is TRBD1 (5 bases). The V end lost 1 base, the J end lost 4 bases, and 6 bases lay between the germline ends. The CDR3 loop spans 13 amino acids. Germline assignment: CDR1 SGHDT and CDR2 YYEEEE.